This T cell receptor (beta chain) was identified in a study of cytomegalovirus exposure and HLA in healthy donors. Study results and limitations: It was reported that TCR beta sequences correctly inferred the HLA-A and HLA-B alleles for most subjects. After further analysis at a later stage, 15,000 to 20,000 TCR beta sequences were associated with HLA alleles at 0.05 false discovery rate.

Each donor was healthy, and each was a bone marrow donor. With regard to this clone: Its specificity is unknown. One junction end disagrees with the germline gene, perhaps due to a read error.

Both 60 Vbeta primers and 13 Jbeta primers went into the PCR. Assay: immunoSEQ multiplex PCR; the TCRdb copy retains only in-frame clones and omits some. The table lists under 200,000 clones. The CDR3 is 15 residues long. CDR1 MNHNS and CDR2 SASEGT come from the germline V gene. The sample was PBMCs. The gene calls are TRBV6-1 and TRBJ2-7; TRBD2 aligns across 8 bases. The sequence was obtained from a young man in good health and CMV-seronegative. CDR3 sequence: CVSSEPGGGPYEQYF. DNA for the CDR3: TGTGTCAGCAGTGAACCCGGGGGGGGGCCCTACGAGCAGTACTTC.